A single TCR beta chain is shown here with its context. Trimming took off 3 bases at V and 8 bases at J, with 13 bases between the two ends. CDR1 is PRHDT and CDR2 is FYEKMQ in the germline V gene (reference sequence). The CDR3 runs 14 residues. This sample stems from a study of blood T cell repertoires in COVID-19. Whole-study context: Donors in the United States, Italy and Spain gave samples during acute or convalescent COVID-19. Sources were T cells, B-cell-depleted T cells, or PBMCs; the material itself was cDNA or gDNA.

Methods used by the authors: Estimates of nucleated cell counts were drawn from the amplification of reference gene primers. Sequencing was performed with immunoSEQ multiplex PCR; in TCRdb, only in-frame clones are kept and a portion is missing. V, J and clone size reflect that table, while D and trimming were determined from the DNA. The repertoire consists of about 190,000 clones, with approximately 90% occurring once and the leading ten covering about 4.2%. The source material was peripheral blood. The rearrangement uses TRBV13 and TRBJ1-4, with TRBD1 as a possible D gene (6 bases). This TCR came from a human donor in a cohort sampled during active COVID-19. Here the CDR3 reads CASSFRQAGEKLFF. CDR3 sequence (DNA): TGTGCCAGCAGCTTCAGACAGGCCGGCGAAAAACTGTTTTTT.